The entry below gives a single T cell receptor beta chain sequence along with its context. Relative to the germline gene, one junction end is altered; a read error may explain this. Participants were aged about 18 to 89 years from 24 US areas. Recovered status applied to Cohort 3 donors who had two consecutive negative PCRs. It also applied to those with clearance or with symptom resolution. This specimen comes from a study of blood T cell repertoires in COVID-19. Study summary: T cells, B-cell-depleted T cells, or PBMCs supplied cDNA or gDNA.

From germline, CDR1 is MDHEN and CDR2 SYDVKM. This CDR3 has 15 residues. Source study methods: Amplification of reference gene primers provided the estimated nucleated cell counts. Using immunoSEQ multiplex PCR, the repertoire was profiled, and TCRdb retains in-frame clones only, with some absent. V and J calls plus clone size are reproduced from that table; the DNA served to infer D and trimming. This table has 95,000 to 150,000 clones, around 84% appearing once. Material for sequencing was PBMCs or T cells enriched from blood (not recorded which). This sequence was found in a woman aged 25 to 39 who had recovered from COVID-19. V is TRBV28 and J is TRBJ1-5, with 8 bases fitting TRBD1. The CDR3 here is CASILDRGPGQPQHF. CDR3 nucleotide sequence: TGTGCCAGCATTTTAGACAGGGGACCTGGTCAGCCCCAGCATTTT.